One and the same sample provided the 19 T cell receptor beta chains below, sequenced in a study of T-cell memory formation after mild COVID-19. TCRdb reprocessed the 5' RACE reads with MiXCR, giving one entry per CDR3 protein. The repertoire holds about 560,000 distinct CDR3 sequences, with about 18% as singletons. Material for sequencing was PBMCs or a T cell subset sorted from them (not recorded which). The receptor set was obtained from an adult woman who had mild COVID-19 (a few samples of this study predate the infection). Cell type and time point are not known.

J is TRBJ2-3 and V is TRBV9; D is unresolved. Trimming took 6 bases from V and 0 from J, leaving 8 bases between them. Germline CDR1 reads SGDLS; CDR2 reads YYNGEE. The CDR3 has 13 amino acids. The CDR3 sequence is CASNLVSTDTQYF. CDR3 DNA: TGTGCCAGCAACCTGGTAAGCACAGATACGCAGTATTTT.

This clonotype was detected only once. In nucleotides, the CDR3 is TGTGCCAGTAACAGGGGTGGCTGGTACGAGCAGTACTTC. Encoded protein: CASNRGGWYEQYF. The V and J genes are TRBV28 and TRBJ2-7; the match to TRBD1 covers 7 bases. With V trimmed by 9 bases and J by 4 bases, 9 bases remained unmatched. The CDR3 consists of 13 residues. From germline, CDR1 is MDHEN and CDR2 SYDVKM.

Only a few counts were recorded for this clonotype. V gene TRBV2 combines with J gene TRBJ1-4; D call uncertain. CDR3 length equals 16 residues. Germline CDR1 reads SNHLY; CDR2 reads FYNNEI. V was shortened by 2 bases and J by 0 bases, with 10 bases between the two germline ends. The CDR3 loop is CASSESGSATNEKLFF. The CDR3, as DNA: TGTGCCAGCAGTGAAAGCGGGTCGGCAACTAATGAAAAACTGTTTTTT.

This clonotype was observed a few times. The chain recombines TRBV20-1 with TRBJ1-6; 11 positions agree with TRBD1. The CDR3 has 19 residues. Germline V gives CDR1 DFQATT, CDR2 SNEGSKA (reference sequence). V shed 1 base, J shed 4 bases, and the junction held 12 bases outside the gene matches. CDR3 protein: CSARGGTGGGLGYNSPLHF. DNA of the CDR3: TGCAGTGCTAGAGGCGGGACAGGGGGAGGTTTGGGATATAATTCACCCCTCCACTTT.

This chain uses TRBV2 with TRBJ2-5, with a weak D call TRBD1 (5 bases). The V gene's germline CDR1 is SNHLY and CDR2 FYNNEI. Deletions cut 3 bases from V and 5 bases from J, with 7 bases between. This CDR3 is 12 amino acids long. The CDR3 is CASSEQGETQYF. The CDR3 bases are TGTGCCAGCAGTGAGCAGGGTGAGACCCAGTACTTC.

This sequence joins TRBV7-9 and TRBJ2-7; 7 positions agree with TRBD1. V trimming: 5 bases; J trimming: 0 bases; junction bases outside the gene matches: 7. The CDR3 spans 15 residues. Germline assignment: CDR1 SEHNR and CDR2 FQNEAQ (reference sequence). DNA for the CDR3: TGTGCCAGCAGCACAACCGGGACAGTCTCCTACGAGCAGTACTTC. Protein sequence: CASSTTGTVSYEQYF.

This clonotype was counted a few times. The J gene is TRBJ2-7, the V gene TRBV6-2 or TRBV6-3; 8 bases are shared with TRBD1. Unmatched junction bases numbered 9, after V lost 5 bases and J lost 3 bases. Looked up from germline, CDR1 is MNHEY and CDR2 is SVGEGT. The CDR3 extends over 15 amino acids. The DNA of the CDR3 is TGTGCCAGCAGTCCGATGGACAGGGCTTTCTACGAGCAGTACTTC. Amino acid sequence: CASSPMDRAFYEQYF.

This clonotype was seen a few times. The chain is built from TRBV6-2 or TRBV6-3 and TRBJ1-2; 12 bases fit TRBD1. Per germline, CDR1 MNHEY and CDR2 SVGEGT. V dropped 6 bases and J dropped 3; count of bases not matched to a gene: 5. The CDR3 has 15 amino acids. The CDR3 sequence is CASSDGTGGYYGYTF. CDR3 nucleotide sequence: TGTGCCAGCAGCGACGGGACAGGGGGCTACTATGGCTACACCTTC.

The DNA for the CDR3 is TGTGCCAGCAGTTTTAGCAGGGGTCAAGATACGCAGTATTTT. This gives the protein CASSFSRGQDTQYF. The rearrangement uses TRBV27 and TRBJ2-3; the D gene is possibly TRBD1 (6 bases). V was cut by 3 bases and J by 5 bases, with 12 bases left in between. CDR3 length: 14 amino acids. Germline CDR1 reads MNHEY; CDR2 reads SMNVEV (reference sequence).

The chain links TRBV4-2 to TRBJ2-1; 9 nucleotides agree with TRBD2. There are 18 residues in the CDR3. The germline CDR1 and CDR2 sequences are LGHNA and YNFKEQ. Losses at the gene ends were 0 bases for V and 6 bases for J; bases not matched to a gene: 12. Here the CDR3 DNA reads TGTGCCAGCAGCCAAGATCCCATACTAGCGGGTTTTGCCAATGAGCAGTTCTTC. Translating gives CASSQDPILAGFANEQFF.

The chain has TRBV15 and TRBJ1-1; TRBD1 is a possible D gene (5 bases). V shed 0 bases and J shed 2 bases, with 13 bases lying between them. Germline assignment: CDR1 LNHNV and CDR2 YYDKDF (reference sequence). This CDR3 spans 16 amino acids. The chain's CDR3 is CATSRDTGSYNTEAFF. Here the CDR3 DNA reads TGTGCCACCAGCAGAGATACAGGTAGTTATAACACTGAAGCTTTCTTT.

This clonotype has only a few counts. The V gene is TRBV12-3 or TRBV12-4, the J gene TRBJ1-2, with D possibly being TRBD1 (5 bases). This CDR3 region has 15 residues. Trimming removed 6 bases from V and 7 bases from J, with 21 bases in between. The CDR3 spells CASSSSVTTAIGYTF. Here the CDR3 DNA reads TGTGCCAGCAGCTCTTCGGTAACGACAGCAATTGGCTACACCTTC.

This clonotype showed up just a few times. This sequence joins TRBV7-9 and TRBJ1-2; 8 bases fit TRBD1. CDR1 is SEHNR and CDR2 is FQNEAQ in the germline V gene (reference sequence). J was trimmed by 7 bases and V by 4 bases; bases with no gene match: 8. This CDR3 is 14 amino acids long. The CDR3 protein is CASSSFQGAVGYTF. The CDR3 DNA reads TGTGCCAGCAGCTCGTTCCAGGGGGCGGTTGGCTACACCTTC.

This clonotype was seen more than once but under ten times. The rearrangement uses TRBV5-6 and TRBJ2-2, with TRBD1 as a possible D gene (6 bases). Germline V gene data show CDR1 as SGHDT and CDR2 as YYEEEE. The CDR3 runs 16 residues. Trimming removed 5 bases from V and 4 bases from J, with 18 bases in between. CDR3 DNA sequence: TGTGCCAGCAGTTCTTTTTCAGGGGTCTTCACCGGGGAGCTGTTTTTT. Protein sequence: CASSSFSGVFTGELFF.

This clonotype was counted between two and nine times. The gene calls are TRBV24-1 and TRBJ2-5; D remains ambiguous. In germline, CDR1 is KGHDR, CDR2 SFDVKD. There are 13 residues in the CDR3. Trimming cost V 5 bases and J 4 bases, with 10 bases left between them. CDR3 DNA sequence: TGTGCCACCAGTGCCGCGACAAGAGAGACCCAGTACTTC. It translates to CATSAATRETQYF.

This sequence joins TRBV19 and TRBJ2-7, with 10 bases aligning to TRBD1. Per the germline V gene, CDR1 is LNHDA and CDR2 is SQIVND (reference sequence). Trimming took 3 bases from V and 7 from J; bases not matched to a gene: 9. CDR3 length: 15 residues. The CDR3 is CASSIPGQGTHEQYF. CDR3 nucleotide sequence: TGTGCCAGTAGTATCCCGGGACAGGGGACGCATGAGCAGTACTTC.

The V and J genes are TRBV10-3 and TRBJ2-1, with 8 bases aligning to TRBD2. V was clipped by 2 bases and J by 1 base; unmatched bases: 13. Germline CDR1 is ENHRY and CDR2 is SYGVKD. This CDR3 region has 19 residues. The CDR3 protein is CAISETSGIKVWSYNEQFF. DNA of the CDR3: TGTGCCATCAGTGAGACTAGCGGAATTAAGGTATGGTCCTACAATGAGCAGTTCTTC.

The chain has TRBV6-1 and TRBJ2-3, with unresolved D. The germline V gene encodes CDR1 MNHNS and CDR2 SASEGT. The CDR3 length is 14 residues. V was shortened by 8 bases and J by 3 bases, with 15 bases between the two germline ends. CDR3 residues: CASPPAVSTDTQYF. CDR3 nucleotides: TGTGCCAGCCCGCCAGCCGTATCAACAGATACGCAGTATTTT.

The chain joins TRBV6-5 to TRBJ2-7, with a weak D call TRBD2 (6 bases). V was trimmed by 0 bases and J by 3 bases, leaving 9 bases between them. The CDR3 loop spans 14 amino acids. CDR1 MNHEY and CDR2 SVGAGI come from the germline V gene. The CDR3 loop reads CASSYSSGGYEQYF. CDR3 coding DNA: TGTGCCAGCAGTTACTCTTCCGGGGGCTACGAGCAGTACTTC.